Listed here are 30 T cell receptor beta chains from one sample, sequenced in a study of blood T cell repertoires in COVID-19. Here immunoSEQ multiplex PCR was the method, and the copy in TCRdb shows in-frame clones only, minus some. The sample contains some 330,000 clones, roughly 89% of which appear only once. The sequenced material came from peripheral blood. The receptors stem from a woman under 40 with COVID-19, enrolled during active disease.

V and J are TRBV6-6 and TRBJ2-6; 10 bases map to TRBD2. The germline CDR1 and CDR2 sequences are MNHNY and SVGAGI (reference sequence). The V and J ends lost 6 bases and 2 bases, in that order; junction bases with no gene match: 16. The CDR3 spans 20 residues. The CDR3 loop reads CASSLGPQRGGLAGANVLTF. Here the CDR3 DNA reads TGTGCCAGCAGCTTAGGGCCCCAGCGGGGGGGCCTGGCTGGGGCCAACGTCCTGACTTTC.

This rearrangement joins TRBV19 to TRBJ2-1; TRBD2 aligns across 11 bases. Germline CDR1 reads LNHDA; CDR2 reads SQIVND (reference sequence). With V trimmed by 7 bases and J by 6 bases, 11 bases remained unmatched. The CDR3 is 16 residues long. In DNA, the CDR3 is TGTGCCAGTACCCTCTCCCCCCTAGCGGGGGGCAATGAGCAGTTCTTC. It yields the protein CASTLSPLAGGNEQFF.

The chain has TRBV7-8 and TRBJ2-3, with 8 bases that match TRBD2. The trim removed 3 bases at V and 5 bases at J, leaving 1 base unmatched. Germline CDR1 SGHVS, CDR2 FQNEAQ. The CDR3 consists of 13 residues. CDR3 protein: CASSFRGGDTQYF. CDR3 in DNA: TGTGCCAGCAGCTTCCGGGGGGGAGATACGCAGTATTTT.

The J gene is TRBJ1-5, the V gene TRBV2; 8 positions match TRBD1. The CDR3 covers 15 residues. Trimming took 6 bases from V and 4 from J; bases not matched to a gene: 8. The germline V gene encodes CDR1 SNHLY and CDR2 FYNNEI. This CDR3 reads CASRAGGVRNQPQHF. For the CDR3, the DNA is TGTGCCAGCAGGGCAGGGGGCGTAAGAAATCAGCCCCAGCATTTT.

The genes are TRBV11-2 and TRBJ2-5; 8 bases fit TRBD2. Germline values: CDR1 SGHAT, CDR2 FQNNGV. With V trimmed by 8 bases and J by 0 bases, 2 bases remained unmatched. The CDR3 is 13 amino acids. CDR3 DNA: TGTGCCAGCGAGCGGGGGTACCAAGAGACCCAGTACTTC. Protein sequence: CASERGYQETQYF.

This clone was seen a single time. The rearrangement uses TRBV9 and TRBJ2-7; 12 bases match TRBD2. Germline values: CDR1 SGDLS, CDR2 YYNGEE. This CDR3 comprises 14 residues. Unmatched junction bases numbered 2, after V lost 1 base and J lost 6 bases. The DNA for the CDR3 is TGTGCCAGCAGCGTATCTAGCGGGGGGGCCGAGCAGTACTTC. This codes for CASSVSSGGAEQYF.

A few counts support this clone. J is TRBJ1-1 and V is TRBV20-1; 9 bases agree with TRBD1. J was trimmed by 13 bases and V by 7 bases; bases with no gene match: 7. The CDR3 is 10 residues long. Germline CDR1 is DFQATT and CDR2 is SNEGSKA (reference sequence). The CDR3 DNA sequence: TGCAGTGTCCCGGGACAGGGAGGTTTCTTT. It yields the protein CSVPGQGGFF.

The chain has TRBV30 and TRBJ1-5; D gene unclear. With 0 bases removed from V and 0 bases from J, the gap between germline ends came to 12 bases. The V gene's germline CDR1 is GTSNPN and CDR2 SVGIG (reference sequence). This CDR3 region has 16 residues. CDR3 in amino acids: CAWSVPGLTSNQPQHF. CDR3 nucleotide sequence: TGTGCCTGGAGTGTACCTGGGCTTACTAGCAATCAGCCCCAGCATTTT.

The CDR3 spells CASSTRTGGEPPDEAFF. The DNA of the CDR3 is TGTGCCAGCAGCACCCGGACAGGGGGCGAACCCCCAGATGAAGCTTTCTTT. The V gene is TRBV5-5, the J gene TRBJ1-1; 11 nucleotides line up with TRBD1. Germline V lookup: CDR1 SGHKS, CDR2 YYEKEE (reference sequence). V lost 4 bases, J lost 7 bases, and 15 bases stayed unmatched. This CDR3 is 17 amino acids long.

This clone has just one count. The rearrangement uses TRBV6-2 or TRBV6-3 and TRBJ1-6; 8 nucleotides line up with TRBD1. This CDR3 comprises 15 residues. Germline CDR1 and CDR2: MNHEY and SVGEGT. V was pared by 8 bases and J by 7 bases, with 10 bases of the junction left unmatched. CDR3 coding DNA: TGTGCCAGCCGTTTCGGGACAGGTAGAAATTCACCCCTCCACTTT. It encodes CASRFGTGRNSPLHF.

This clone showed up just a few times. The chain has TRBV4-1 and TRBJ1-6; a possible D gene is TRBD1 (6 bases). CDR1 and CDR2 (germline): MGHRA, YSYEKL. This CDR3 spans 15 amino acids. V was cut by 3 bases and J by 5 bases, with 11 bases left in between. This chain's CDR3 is CASSQRTANNSPLHF. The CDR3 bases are TGCGCCAGCAGCCAGAGGACAGCTAATAATTCACCCCTCCACTTT.

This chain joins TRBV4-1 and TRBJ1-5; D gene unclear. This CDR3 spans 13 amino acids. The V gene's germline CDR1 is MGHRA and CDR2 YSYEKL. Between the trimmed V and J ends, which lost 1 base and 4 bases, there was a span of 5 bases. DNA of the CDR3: TGCGCCAGCAGCCAAGCTTTAAATCAGCCCCAGCATTTT. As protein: CASSQALNQPQHF.

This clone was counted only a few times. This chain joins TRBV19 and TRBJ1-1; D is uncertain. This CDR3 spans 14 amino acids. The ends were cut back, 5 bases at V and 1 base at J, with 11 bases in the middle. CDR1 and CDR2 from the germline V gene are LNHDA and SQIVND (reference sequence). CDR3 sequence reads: CASSFGLQNTEAFF. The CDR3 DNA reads TGTGCCAGTAGTTTTGGGCTCCAGAACACTGAAGCTTTCTTT.

CDR3: CASSSQGALETQYF. The CDR3 DNA reads TGTGCCAGCAGCTCACAGGGGGCTCTGGAGACCCAGTACTTC. The rearrangement joins TRBV5-5 to TRBJ2-5, with TRBD1 matching 9 bases. Germline loops: CDR1 SGHKS, CDR2 YYEKEE (reference sequence). This CDR3 region has 14 residues. Unmatched junction bases numbered 5, after V lost 3 bases and J lost 5 bases. Full variable domain (remainder filled in from reference TRBV5-5 and TRBJ2-5): DAGVTQSPTHLIKTRGQQVTLRCSPISGHKSVSWYQQVLGQGPQFIFQYYEKEERGRGNFPDRFSARQFPNYSSELNVNALLLGDSALYLCASSSQGALETQYFGPGTRLLVL.

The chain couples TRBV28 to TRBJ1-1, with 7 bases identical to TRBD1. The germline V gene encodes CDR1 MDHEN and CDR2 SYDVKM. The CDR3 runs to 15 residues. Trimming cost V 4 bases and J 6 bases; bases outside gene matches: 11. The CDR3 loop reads CASSWRGRLEAEAFF. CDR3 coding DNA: TGTGCCAGCAGTTGGAGGGGGCGCCTTGAAGCTGAAGCTTTCTTT.

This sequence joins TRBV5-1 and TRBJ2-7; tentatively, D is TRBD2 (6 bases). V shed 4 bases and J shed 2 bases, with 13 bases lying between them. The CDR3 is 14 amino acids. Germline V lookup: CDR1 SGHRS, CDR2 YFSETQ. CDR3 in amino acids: CASSVGPGAYEQYV. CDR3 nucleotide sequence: TGCGCCAGCAGCGTGGGACCGGGGGCCTACGAGCAGTACGTC.

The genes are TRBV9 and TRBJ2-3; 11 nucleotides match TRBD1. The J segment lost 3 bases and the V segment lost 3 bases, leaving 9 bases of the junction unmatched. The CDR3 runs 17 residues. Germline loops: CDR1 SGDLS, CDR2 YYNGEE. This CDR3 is CASSGTGGQILTDTQYF. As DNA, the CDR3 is TGTGCCAGCAGCGGGACAGGGGGCCAAATATTAACAGATACGCAGTATTTT.

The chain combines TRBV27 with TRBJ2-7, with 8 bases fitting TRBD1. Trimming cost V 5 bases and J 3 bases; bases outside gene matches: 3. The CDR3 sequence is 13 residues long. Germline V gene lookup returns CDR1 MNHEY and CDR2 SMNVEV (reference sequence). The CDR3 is CASSPGQGYEQYF. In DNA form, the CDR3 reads TGTGCCAGCAGTCCCGGACAGGGCTACGAGCAGTACTTC.

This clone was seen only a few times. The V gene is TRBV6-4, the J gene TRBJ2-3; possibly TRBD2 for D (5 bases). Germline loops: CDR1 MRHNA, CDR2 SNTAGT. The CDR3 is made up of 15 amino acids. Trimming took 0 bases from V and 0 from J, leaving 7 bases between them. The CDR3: CASSDSPGSTDTQYF. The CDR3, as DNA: TGTGCCAGCAGTGACTCTCCGGGGAGCACAGATACGCAGTATTTT.

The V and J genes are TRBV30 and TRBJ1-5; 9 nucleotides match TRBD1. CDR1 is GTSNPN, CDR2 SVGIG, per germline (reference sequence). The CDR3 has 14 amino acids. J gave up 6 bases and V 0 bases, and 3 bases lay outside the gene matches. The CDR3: CAWSVGQGSQPQHF. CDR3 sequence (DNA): TGTGCCTGGAGTGTGGGACAGGGAAGTCAGCCCCAGCATTTT.

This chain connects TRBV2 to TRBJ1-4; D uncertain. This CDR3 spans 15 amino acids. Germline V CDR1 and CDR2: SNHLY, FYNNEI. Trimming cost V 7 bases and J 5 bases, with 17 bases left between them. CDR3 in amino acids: CASNPLQVTNEKLFF. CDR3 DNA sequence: TGTGCCAGCAATCCCCTTCAGGTTACAAATGAAAAACTGTTTTTT.

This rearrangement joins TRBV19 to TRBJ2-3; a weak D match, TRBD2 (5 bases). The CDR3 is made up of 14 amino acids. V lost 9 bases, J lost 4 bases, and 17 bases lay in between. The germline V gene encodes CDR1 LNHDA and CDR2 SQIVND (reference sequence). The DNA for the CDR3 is TGTGCCAGCTCTGCGACCAGGAGGTCAGATACGCAGTATTTT. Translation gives CASSATRRSDTQYF.

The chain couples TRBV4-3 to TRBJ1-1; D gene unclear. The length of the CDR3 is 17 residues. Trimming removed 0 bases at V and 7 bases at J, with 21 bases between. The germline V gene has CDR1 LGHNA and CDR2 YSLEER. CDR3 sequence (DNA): TGCGCCAGCAGCCAAGAATTCGGAGGAGCCGGCAACGGTGAAGCTTTCTTT. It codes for CASSQEFGGAGNGEAFF.

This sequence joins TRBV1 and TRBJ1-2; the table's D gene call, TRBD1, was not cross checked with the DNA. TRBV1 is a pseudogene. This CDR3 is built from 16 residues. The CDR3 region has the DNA TGCACCAGCAGCCAAGACAGACAGGGCCCTGTCTATGGCTACACCTTC. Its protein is CTSSQDRQGPVYGYTF.

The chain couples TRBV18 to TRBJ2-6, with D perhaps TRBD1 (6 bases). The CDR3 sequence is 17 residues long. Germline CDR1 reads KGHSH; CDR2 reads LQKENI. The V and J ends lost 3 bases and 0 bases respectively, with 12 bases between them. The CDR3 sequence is CASSPSGTISGANVLTF. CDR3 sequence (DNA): TGTGCCAGCTCACCGTCCGGGACAATCTCTGGGGCCAACGTCCTGACTTTC. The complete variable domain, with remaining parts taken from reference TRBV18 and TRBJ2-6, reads NAGVMQNPRHLVRRRGQEARLRCSPMKGHSHVYWYRQLPEEGLKFMVYLQKENIIDESGMPKERFSAEFPKEGPSILRIQQVVRGDSAAYFCASSPSGTISGANVLTFGAGSRLTVL.

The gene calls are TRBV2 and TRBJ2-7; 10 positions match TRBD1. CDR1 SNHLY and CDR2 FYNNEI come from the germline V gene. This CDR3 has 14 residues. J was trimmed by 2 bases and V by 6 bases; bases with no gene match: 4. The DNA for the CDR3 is TGTGCCAGCAGGCCGGGACAGGGGACCTACGAGCAGTACGTC. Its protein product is CASRPGQGTYEQYV.

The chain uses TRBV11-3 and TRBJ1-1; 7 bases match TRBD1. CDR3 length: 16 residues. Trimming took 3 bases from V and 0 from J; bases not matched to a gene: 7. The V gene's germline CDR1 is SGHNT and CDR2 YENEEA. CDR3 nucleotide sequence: TGTGCCAGCAGCTTGGGTCAGGGGGGTTTGAACACTGAAGCTTTCTTT. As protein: CASSLGQGGLNTEAFF.

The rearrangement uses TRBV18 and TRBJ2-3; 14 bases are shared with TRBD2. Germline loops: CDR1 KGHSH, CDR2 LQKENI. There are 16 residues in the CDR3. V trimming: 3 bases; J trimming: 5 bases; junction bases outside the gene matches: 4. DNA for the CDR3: TGTGCCAGCTCACCGGGACTAGCGGGGGTCGGAGATACGCAGTATTTT. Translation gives CASSPGLAGVGDTQYF.

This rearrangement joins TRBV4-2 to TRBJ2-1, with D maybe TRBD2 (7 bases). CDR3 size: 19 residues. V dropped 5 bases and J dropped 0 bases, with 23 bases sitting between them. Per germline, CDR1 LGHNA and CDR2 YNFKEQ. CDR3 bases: TGTGCCAGCAGCTCCCCTGGGGGGGGACAAGTGCGCTCCTACAATGAGCAGTTCTTC. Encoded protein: CASSSPGGGQVRSYNEQFF.

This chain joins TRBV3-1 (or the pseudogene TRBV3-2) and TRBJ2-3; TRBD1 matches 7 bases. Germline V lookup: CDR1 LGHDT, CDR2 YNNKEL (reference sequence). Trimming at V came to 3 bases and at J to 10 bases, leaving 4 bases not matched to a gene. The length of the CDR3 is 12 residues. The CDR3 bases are TGTGCCAGCAGCCAGACAGACAGGGCGCAGTATTTT. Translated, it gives CASSQTDRAQYF.